A selection of T cell receptor beta chains follows, all from one sample in a study of T-cell memory formation after mild COVID-19. TCRdb ran MiXCR on the 5' RACE reads and lists one entry per CDR3 protein. The sample carries approximately 170,000 distinct CDR3 sequences, 13% recorded once. Sequencing was performed on PBMCs or a T cell subset sorted from them (not recorded which). The receptors come from a man aged 18-30 years who had mild COVID-19 (a few samples of this study predate the infection). Cell type and time point are not known. The CDR3 runs from the conserved cysteine through the conserved F or W. A D gene is named only where the DNA matches it firmly. Clone size is stated in some rows and not others, as once, few, many or a class when expanded.

V	size	J	length	D	DNA	CDR3
TRBV7-9	few	TRBJ2-7	14	TRBD1	TGTGCCAGCAGCTTATGGACAGGACACTACGAGCAGTACTTC	CASSLWTGHYEQYF
TRBV5-1	few	TRBJ1-6	15	NA	TGCGCCAGCAGCTGGGAGTCGTCGGGCGACGGCGCCCTCCACTTT	CASSWESSGDGALHF
TRBV7-9	NA	TRBJ1-1	13	NA	TGTGCCAGCAGCTGGGACGGGGGTGAAAAAGCTTTCTTT	CASSWDGGEKAFF
TRBV4-3	NA	TRBJ1-6	16	NA	TGCGCCAGCAGCCAAGAGTCGGGGCAGGGGTTTTCACCCCTCCACTTT	CASSQESGQGFSPLHF
TRBV12-3/TRBV12-4	few	TRBJ1-1	13	NA	TGTGCCAGCAGTACCTGGGCGGGCACTGAAGCTTTCTTT	CASSTWAGTEAFF
TRBV4-2	few	TRBJ1-2	16	NA	TGTGCCAGCAGCCAAGACCCCGGGGGGGGCTGGAATGGCTACACCTTC	CASSQDPGGGWNGYTF
TRBV27	NA	TRBJ2-1	15	NA	TGTGCCAGCAGGAAACGCGTCCCCCACCACAATGAGCAGTTCTTC	CASRKRVPHHNEQFF
TRBV29-1	NA	TRBJ2-3	14	TRBD2	TGCAGCGTTGAGGCGCCTAGCGGTACAGATACGCAGTATTTT	CSVEAPSGTDTQYF
TRBV6-6	NA	TRBJ1-2	16	NA	TGTGCCAGCAGTTACGCTTCGGGGATTTTTAGCTATGGCTACACCTTC	CASSYASGIFSYGYTF
TRBV18	few	TRBJ2-5	12	NA	TGTGCCAGCTCACCACGTCGGGAGACCCAGTACTTC	CASSPRRETQYF
TRBV5-1	few	TRBJ1-6	18	NA	TGCGCCAGCAGCTTGCGGACCGGGGAGAGCTCCTATAATTCACCCCTCCACTTT	CASSLRTGESSYNSPLHF
TRBV4-3	NA	TRBJ2-3	17	NA	TGCGCCAGCAGCGGGACAGTGGCGGGGACCCGCACAGATACGCAGTATTTT	CASSGTVAGTRTDTQYF
TRBV10-3	NA	TRBJ2-1	13	NA	TGTGCCATCAGCGGACTTACCTACAATGAGCAGTTCTTC	CAISGLTYNEQFF
TRBV5-6	NA	TRBJ2-1	15	TRBD2	TGTGCCAGCAGCTTGGGGCTAGCGGGGGGGTATGAGCAGTTCTTC	CASSLGLAGGYEQFF
TRBV4-2	few	TRBJ2-7	14	NA	TGTGCCAGCAGCCAAGATCTGGGGTCCTACGAGCAGTACTTC	CASSQDLGSYEQYF
TRBV5-1	NA	TRBJ2-5	13	NA	TGCGCCAGCAGCTGGCCGGGGGAAGAGACCCAGTACTTC	CASSWPGEETQYF
TRBV24-1	few	TRBJ1-2	13	NA	TGTGCCACCAGTGATTCCCTCCTCGGTGGCTACACCTTC	CATSDSLLGGYTF
TRBV7-9	few	TRBJ2-4	13	NA	TGTGCCAGCAGCTTAGCGGCCGCCGAGATTCAGTACTTC	CASSLAAAEIQYF
TRBV29-1	few	TRBJ2-1	15	NA	TGCAGCGTTTCTAGGGCACGGCGGAGCATGGCGGAGCAGTTCTTC	CSVSRARRSMAEQFF
TRBV7-3	NA	TRBJ1-2	15	TRBD1	TGTGCCAGCAGCCCAGGAGGGGGCGATAACTATGGCTACACCTTC	CASSPGGGDNYGYTF
TRBV12-3/TRBV12-4	NA	TRBJ1-1	14	NA	TGTGCCAGCAGCCTCACCGGGACAATGACTGAAGCTTTCTTT	CASSLTGTMTEAFF
TRBV25-1	NA	TRBJ1-5	15	NA	TGTGCCAGCAGTGAGGGACGGGACACGCAGCAGCCCCAGCATTTT	CASSEGRDTQQPQHF
TRBV7-2	many	TRBJ2-3	12	NA	TGTGCCAGCAGATTCGGGTCAGATACGCAGTATTTT	CASRFGSDTQYF
TRBV20-1	NA	TRBJ2-1	15	TRBD2	TGCAGTGTCTCGGGACTAGCGGGGGGGCAAGATGAGCAGTTCTTC	CSVSGLAGGQDEQFF
TRBV12-3/TRBV12-4	NA	TRBJ1-2	14	NA	TGTGCCAGCAGTTCGCCCAGGAGCGCGAATGGCTACACCTTC	CASSSPRSANGYTF
TRBV20-1	NA	TRBJ2-5	14	NA	TGCAGTGCTCCCGAGTTCGGAACTCAAGAGACCCAGTACTTC	CSAPEFGTQETQYF
TRBV6-2/TRBV6-3	NA	TRBJ1-1	18	NA	TGTGCCAGCAGTTTACCCAGGGGATGGGTACGGAAGAACACTGAAGCTTTCTTT	CASSLPRGWVRKNTEAFF
TRBV12-3/TRBV12-4	few	TRBJ2-2	15	TRBD1	TGTGCCAGCAGGGTGGGACAGGTGAACACCGGGGAGCTGTTTTTT	CASRVGQVNTGELFF
TRBV24-1	NA	TRBJ1-4	12	NA	TGTGCCACAGGAAGGGCTAATGAAAAACTGTTTTTT	CATGRANEKLFF
TRBV6-5	few	TRBJ2-7	16	TRBD1	TGTGCCAGCAGTTACTCGATGACAGGGTGGGTCTACGAGCAGTACTTC	CASSYSMTGWVYEQYF